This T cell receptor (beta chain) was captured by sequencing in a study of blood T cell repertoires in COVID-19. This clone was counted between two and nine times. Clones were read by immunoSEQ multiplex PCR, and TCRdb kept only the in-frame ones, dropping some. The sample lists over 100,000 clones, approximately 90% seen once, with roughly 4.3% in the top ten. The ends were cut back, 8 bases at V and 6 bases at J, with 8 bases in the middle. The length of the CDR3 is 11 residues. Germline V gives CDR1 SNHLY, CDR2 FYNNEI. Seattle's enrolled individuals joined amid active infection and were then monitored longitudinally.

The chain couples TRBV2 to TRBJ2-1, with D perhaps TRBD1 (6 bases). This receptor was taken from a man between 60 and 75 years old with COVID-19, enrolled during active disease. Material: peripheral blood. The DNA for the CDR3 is TGTGCCAGCGACAGGCGCAATGAGCAGTTCTTC. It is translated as CASDRRNEQFF.